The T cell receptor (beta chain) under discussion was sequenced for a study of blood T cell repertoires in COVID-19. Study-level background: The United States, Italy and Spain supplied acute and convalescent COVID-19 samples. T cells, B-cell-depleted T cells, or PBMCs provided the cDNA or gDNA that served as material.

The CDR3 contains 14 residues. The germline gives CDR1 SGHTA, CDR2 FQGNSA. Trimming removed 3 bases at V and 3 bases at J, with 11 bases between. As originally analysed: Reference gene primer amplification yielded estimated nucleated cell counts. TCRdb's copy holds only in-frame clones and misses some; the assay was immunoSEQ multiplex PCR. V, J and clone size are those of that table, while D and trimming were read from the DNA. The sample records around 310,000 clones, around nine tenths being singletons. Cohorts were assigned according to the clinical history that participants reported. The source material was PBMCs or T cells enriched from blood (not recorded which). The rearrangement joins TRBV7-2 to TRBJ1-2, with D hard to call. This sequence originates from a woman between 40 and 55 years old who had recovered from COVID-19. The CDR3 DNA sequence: TGTGCCAGCAGCTTCGTACGGGGAGACTATGGCTACACCTTC. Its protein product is CASSFVRGDYGYTF.